The T cell receptor (beta chain) under discussion was sequenced for a study of blood T cell repertoires in COVID-19. Study overall: Sample material is recorded as cDNA or gDNA derived from T cells, B-cell-depleted T cells, or PBMCs.

This CDR3 spans 12 amino acids. The V and J ends lost 1 base and 7 bases respectively, with 7 bases between them. Germline CDR1 is MDHEN and CDR2 is SYDVKM. This clone has just a few counts. Methods used by the authors: Scientists estimated how many nucleated cells there were by amplifying reference gene primers. Sequenced by immunoSEQ multiplex PCR; TCRdb stores in-frame clones only, minus some. That table supplies the V and J calls and clone size; D and trimming were determined from the DNA. Found here are 55,000 to 95,000 clones, about 84% of them singletons; the top ten hold approximately 1.9%. The chain has TRBV28 and TRBJ1-2; a weak D match, TRBD1 (5 bases). Sequencing was carried out using peripheral blood. The receptor was derived from a woman aged 55-70 years with acute or convalescent COVID-19. The CDR3 DNA reads TGTGCCAGCAGTTTATCCAGGGCTGGCTACACCTTC. This sequence encodes CASSLSRAGYTF.